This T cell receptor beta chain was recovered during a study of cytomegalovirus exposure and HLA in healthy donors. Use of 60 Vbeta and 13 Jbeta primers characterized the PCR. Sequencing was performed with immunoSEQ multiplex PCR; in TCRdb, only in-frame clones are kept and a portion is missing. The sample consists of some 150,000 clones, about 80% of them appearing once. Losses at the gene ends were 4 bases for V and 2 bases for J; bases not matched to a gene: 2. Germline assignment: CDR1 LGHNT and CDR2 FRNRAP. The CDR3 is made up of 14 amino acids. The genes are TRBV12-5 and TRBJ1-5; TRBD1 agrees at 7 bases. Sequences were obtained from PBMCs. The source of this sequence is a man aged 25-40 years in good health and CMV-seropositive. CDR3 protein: CASGWTGGNQPQHF. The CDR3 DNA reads TGTGCTAGTGGTTGGACAGGTGGCAATCAGCCCCAGCATTTT.